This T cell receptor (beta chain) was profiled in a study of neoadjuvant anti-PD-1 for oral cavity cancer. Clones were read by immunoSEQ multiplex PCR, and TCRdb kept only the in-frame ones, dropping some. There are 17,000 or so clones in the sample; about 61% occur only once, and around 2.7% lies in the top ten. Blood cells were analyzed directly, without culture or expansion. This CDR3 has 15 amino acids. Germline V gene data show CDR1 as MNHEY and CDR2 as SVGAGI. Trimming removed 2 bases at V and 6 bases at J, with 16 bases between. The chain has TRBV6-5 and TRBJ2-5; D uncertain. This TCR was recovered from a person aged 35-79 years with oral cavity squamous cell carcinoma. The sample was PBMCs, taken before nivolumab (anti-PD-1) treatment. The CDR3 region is CASSYLRSPRQTQYF. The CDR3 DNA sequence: TGTGCCAGCAGTTACCTTCGGAGCCCTCGGCAGACCCAGTACTTC.